The 30 T cell receptor beta chains below all came from one sample that was sequenced in a study of cytomegalovirus exposure and HLA in healthy donors. The PCR used 60 Vbeta and 13 Jbeta primers. The data were produced by immunoSEQ multiplex PCR, yet TCRdb's version contains in-frame clones alone and is incomplete. The sample has 200,000 or so clones, about 79% seen once. The sample consisted of PBMCs. These receptors all stem from a boy aged 2 to 10 in good health and CMV-seronegative.

The rearrangement joins TRBV19 to TRBJ2-5; 11 bases map to TRBD2. The DNA matches TRBJ2-7 better at its end, which makes the J call doubtful. This CDR3 contains 15 residues. The V gene's germline CDR1 is LNHDA and CDR2 SQIVND (reference sequence). As DNA, the CDR3 is TGTGCCAGTAGTGGGGGGACTAGCGGTGCCTACGAGCAGTACTTC. This encodes CASSGGTSGAYEQYF.

This clone was seen only a few times. The chain couples TRBV15 to TRBJ2-7; 10 positions agree with TRBD1. Losses at the gene ends were 5 bases for V and 2 bases for J; bases not matched to a gene: 6. The V gene's germline CDR1 is LNHNV and CDR2 YYDKDF (reference sequence). The CDR3 consists of 15 residues. The CDR3 nucleotides read TGTGCCACCAGCCGAGGCGGGACAGGGGCCTACGAGCAGTACTTC. It translates to CATSRGGTGAYEQYF.

This clone showed up just a few times. V usage is TRBV6-1 and J usage is TRBJ2-3; 7 bases line up with TRBD2. V trimming: 8 bases; J trimming: 6 bases; junction bases outside the gene matches: 2. The CDR3 is made up of 11 amino acids. Germline V lookup: CDR1 MNHNS, CDR2 SASEGT. CDR3 sequence (DNA): TGTGCCAGCTCGACTAGCGATACGCAGTATTTT. This translates into CASSTSDTQYF.

The chain couples TRBV5-5 to TRBJ2-7, with 11 bases fitting TRBD2. V lost 0 bases, J lost 6 bases, and 5 bases stayed unmatched. The CDR3 has 15 residues. From germline, CDR1 is SGHKS and CDR2 YYEKEE (reference sequence). This CDR3 is CASSLARLAGGEQYF. The DNA for the CDR3 is TGTGCCAGCAGCTTGGCCCGCCTAGCGGGGGGCGAGCAGTACTTC.

This chain joins TRBV19 and TRBJ1-1; perhaps TRBD1 as D (5 bases). The V gene lost 5 bases and the J gene lost 3 bases, with 19 bases spanning the gap. CDR3 length equals 16 residues. The germline V gene encodes CDR1 LNHDA and CDR2 SQIVND (reference sequence). The CDR3 spells CASSGGGPPSDTEAFF. CDR3 nucleotides: TGTGCCAGTAGTGGGGGAGGTCCCCCATCAGACACTGAAGCTTTCTTT.

CDR3 protein: CASSFPAGRTYEQYF. CDR3 sequence (DNA): TGTGCCAGCAGCTTCCCAGCGGGGAGGACCTACGAGCAGTACTTC. The chain is built from TRBV7-9 and TRBJ2-7, with TRBD2 matching 7 bases. The germline gives CDR1 SEHNR, CDR2 FQNEAQ (reference sequence). J lost 2 bases, V lost 3 bases, and 7 bases had no gene match. The CDR3 loop spans 15 amino acids. The full variable domain, rest sourced from reference TRBV7-9 and TRBJ2-7, is DTGVSQNPRHKITKRGQNVTFRCDPISEHNRLYWYRQTLGQGPEFLTYFQNEAQLEKSRLLSDRFSAERPKGSFSTLEIQRTEQGDSAMYLCASSFPAGRTYEQYFGPGTRLTVT.

The gene calls are TRBV4-2 and TRBJ2-1; 15 positions agree with TRBD2. This CDR3 is built from 19 residues. Germline V gene lookup returns CDR1 LGHNA and CDR2 YNFKEQ. J lost 0 bases, V lost 0 bases, and 3 bases had no gene match. CDR3 coding DNA: TGTGCCAGCAGCCAAGAAGGGGGACTAGCGGGGGGCTCCTACAATGAGCAGTTCTTC. This sequence encodes CASSQEGGLAGGSYNEQFF.

This clone showed up just once. This chain links TRBV7-3 with TRBJ1-5; D perhaps matches TRBD1 (5 bases). The V and J ends lost 2 bases and 2 bases respectively, with 16 bases between them. The length of the CDR3 is 17 residues. CDR1 SGHTA and CDR2 FQGTGA come from the germline V gene. CDR3 region: CASSLLPGGRCNQPQHF. In nucleotides, the CDR3 is TGTGCCAGCAGCTTACTGCCCGGGGGAAGGTGCAATCAGCCCCAGCATTTT.

This clone has just one count. The rearrangement joins TRBV7-2 to TRBJ2-1, with D possibly TRBD2 on 5 matching bases. The CDR3 contains 13 residues. CDR1 and CDR2 from the germline V gene are SGHTA and FQGNSA. V lost 1 base and J 9 bases, leaving 10 bases between the germline ends. Here the CDR3 reads CASSLGGLGEQFF. The CDR3 DNA follows: TGTGCCAGCAGCTTAGGAGGGCTCGGTGAGCAGTTCTTC.

This clone appeared a few times. The rearrangement uses TRBV6-5 and TRBJ2-1; D is ambiguous. V shed 7 bases and J shed 0 bases, with 13 bases lying between them. The germline V gene has CDR1 MNHEY and CDR2 SVGAGI. The CDR3 covers 15 residues. CDR3 in DNA: TGTGCCAGCAAGGATCGACTCAGCTCCTACAATGAGCAGTTCTTC. It specifies CASKDRLSSYNEQFF.

J is TRBJ2-7 and V is TRBV5-5, with TRBD1 matching 7 bases. The germline V gene has CDR1 SGHKS and CDR2 YYEKEE (reference sequence). V was pared by 4 bases and J by 3 bases, with 13 bases of the junction left unmatched. CDR3 length: 16 amino acids. The chain's CDR3 is CASSRDPTGSLYEQYF. CDR3 nucleotides: TGTGCCAGCAGCCGGGACCCGACAGGGTCCCTCTACGAGCAGTACTTC.

The V and J genes are TRBV4-2 and TRBJ2-6; a weak D match, TRBD1 (6 bases). Trimming removed 3 bases at V and 2 bases at J, with 17 bases between. In germline, CDR1 is LGHNA, CDR2 YNFKEQ. The CDR3 spans 18 residues. This chain's CDR3 is CASSQATGLKPGANVLTF. The CDR3 DNA sequence: TGTGCCAGCAGCCAGGCTACAGGGTTAAAGCCTGGGGCCAACGTCCTGACTTTC.

V gene TRBV7-9 combines with J gene TRBJ2-1, with 7 bases matching TRBD2. J was trimmed by 5 bases and V by 4 bases; bases with no gene match: 2. The CDR3 has 13 residues. Germline loops: CDR1 SEHNR, CDR2 FQNEAQ (reference sequence). Here the CDR3 DNA reads TGTGCCAGCAGCTGGGCGGGGGACAATGAGCAGTTCTTC. It codes for CASSWAGDNEQFF.

V gene TRBV27 combines with J gene TRBJ1-6, with TRBD1 as a possible D gene (6 bases). The CDR3 is 13 residues long. Trimming cost V 5 bases and J 10 bases, with 12 bases left between them. Per germline, CDR1 MNHEY and CDR2 SMNVEV (reference sequence). This chain's CDR3 is CASSRAGESPLHF. CDR3 DNA: TGTGCCAGCAGTCGAGCAGGGGAATCACCCCTCCACTTT.

In regard to this clone: A read error may produce the germline difference seen at one junction end. The chain is built from TRBV7-7 and TRBJ1-4; a weak D match, TRBD1 (6 bases). CDR1 is SSHAT and CDR2 is FNYEAQ in the germline V gene (reference sequence). The length of the CDR3 is 20 residues. In DNA, the CDR3 is TGTGCTAGCAGCCCCGAACAAACAAAGGAGTTGTCAGGGGTAAATGAAAAACTGTTTTTT. This translates into CASSPEQTKELSGVNEKLFF. The full variable domain, its missing parts supplied by reference TRBV7-7 and TRBJ1-4, is GAGVSQSPRYKVTKRGQDVTLRCDPISSHATLYWYQQALGQGPEFLTYFNYEAQPDKSGLPSDRFSAERPEGSISTLTIQRTEQRDSAMYRCASSPEQTKELSGVNEKLFFGSGTQLSVL.

This clone was seen more than once but under ten times. V is TRBV7-9 and J is TRBJ1-2, with D possibly being TRBD1 (5 bases). Trimming removed 2 bases from V and 4 bases from J, with 14 bases in between. CDR1 SEHNR and CDR2 FQNEAQ come from the germline V gene (reference sequence). The CDR3 is 15 residues long. DNA for the CDR3: TGTGCCAGCAGCTTACAAACCGACAGTGTCTATGGCTACACCTTC. Translated, it gives CASSLQTDSVYGYTF.

J is TRBJ2-7 and V is TRBV15; D is perhaps TRBD1 (6 bases). V dropped 3 bases and J dropped 1 base, with 16 bases sitting between them. CDR1 and CDR2 (germline): LNHNV, YYDKDF (reference sequence). The CDR3 sequence is 16 residues long. CDR3 residues: CATSRGRQAFSYEQYF. The CDR3 bases are TGTGCCACCAGCAGGGGACGACAGGCCTTTTCCTACGAGCAGTACTTC.

The chain carries TRBV19 and TRBJ1-5, with TRBD1 as a possible D gene (6 bases). The CDR3 sequence is 15 residues long. V lost 3 bases, J lost 7 bases, and 16 bases lay in between. The germline gives CDR1 LNHDA, CDR2 SQIVND (reference sequence). The CDR3 reads CASSIVRGLTQPQHF. In DNA, the CDR3 is TGTGCCAGTAGTATTGTCAGGGGTCTCACCCAGCCCCAGCATTTT.

This sequence joins TRBV19 and TRBJ1-1; D not resolved. This CDR3 has 14 amino acids. Germline-derived CDR1 and CDR2 are LNHDA and SQIVND (reference sequence). V gave up 7 bases and J gave up 1 base, with 13 bases separating them. The CDR3 here is CASKVGGGNTEAFF. For the CDR3, the DNA is TGTGCCAGTAAGGTCGGCGGAGGGAACACTGAAGCTTTCTTT.

This rearrangement joins TRBV5-5 to TRBJ2-2; 12 nucleotides agree with TRBD1. The CDR3 has 16 amino acids. V was clipped by 5 bases and J by 6 bases; unmatched bases: 8. Per the germline V gene, CDR1 is SGHKS and CDR2 is YYEKEE (reference sequence). The CDR3 is CASSPIGTGGAGELFF. DNA of the CDR3: TGTGCCAGCAGTCCGATCGGGACAGGGGGCGCCGGGGAGCTGTTTTTT.

Note on this clone: A read error may account for a junction end that differs from germline. The rearrangement links TRBV7-9 to TRBJ2-3, with TRBD2 as a possible D gene (7 bases). Germline CDR1 is SEHNR and CDR2 is FQNEAQ (reference sequence). The length of the CDR3 is 15 residues. DNA of the CDR3: TGTGCCAGCAGCTTAGGGTCCGCGTACGGGGGGCCCGAGAATTTT. It specifies CASSLGSAYGGPENF.

The CDR3 nucleotides read TGCGCCAGCAGCTTATCACAGGGTGGCTACACCTTC. Translation gives CASSLSQGGYTF. The J gene is TRBJ1-2, the V gene TRBV5-1, with D possibly matching TRBD1 (6 bases). Germline V gene sequence: CDR1 SGHRS, CDR2 YFSETQ. The length of the CDR3 is 12 residues. Trimming stripped 2 bases from V and 7 bases from J, with 9 bases between.

The rearrangement uses TRBV10-3 and TRBJ1-1; D is perhaps TRBD1 (6 bases). Germline V gene data show CDR1 as ENHRY and CDR2 as SYGVKD. The germline V and J ends were trimmed by 7 bases and 3 bases, with 18 bases remaining between them. The CDR3 has 15 residues. CDR3 DNA: TGTGCCATCAAAGGGGGGGGGTCGGGGGACACTGAAGCTTTCTTT. Translated: CAIKGGGSGDTEAFF.

A single count supports this clone. In DNA, the CDR3 is TGCGCCAGCAGCCAAGAACCTGGGAGGGGGGCCCCAGAGACCCAGTACTTC. Residues: CASSQEPGRGAPETQYF. The chain uses TRBV4-1 and TRBJ2-5, with D perhaps TRBD2 (7 bases). Germline lookup yields CDR1 MGHRA and CDR2 YSYEKL. This CDR3 comprises 17 residues. With 0 bases removed from V and 4 bases from J, the gap between germline ends came to 18 bases.

The rearrangement links TRBV4-3 to TRBJ2-3, with TRBD2 as a possible D gene (7 bases). Trimming shortened V by 0 bases and J by 0 bases, and 19 bases separated the two germline ends. Germline V gene data show CDR1 as LGHNA and CDR2 as YSLEER. The CDR3 covers 19 residues. This CDR3 reads CASSQDWGVAGASTDTQYF. DNA for the CDR3: TGCGCCAGCAGCCAAGATTGGGGGGTGGCGGGGGCCAGCACAGATACGCAGTATTTT.

This clone was recorded only once. V usage is TRBV7-2 and J usage is TRBJ1-1; D is undetermined. Per germline, CDR1 SGHTA and CDR2 FQGNSA. Trimming cost V 3 bases and J 2 bases, with 13 bases left between them. There are 15 residues in the CDR3. The CDR3 DNA sequence: TGTGCCAGCAGCTTGTCCCCCCAGCGAAACACTGAAGCTTTCTTT. Protein sequence: CASSLSPQRNTEAFF.

The chain couples TRBV15 to TRBJ1-3; D unresolved. The CDR3 length is 14 residues. CDR1 and CDR2 from the germline V gene are LNHNV and YYDKDF (reference sequence). V was trimmed by 5 bases and J by 7 bases, leaving 15 bases between them. This chain's CDR3 is CATSPSRGLNTIYF. The CDR3 nucleotides read TGTGCCACCAGCCCGTCAAGAGGTTTGAACACCATATATTTT.

The chain links TRBV5-1 to TRBJ2-1; D perhaps matches TRBD1 (5 bases). The CDR3 loop spans 14 amino acids. Per the germline V gene, CDR1 is SGHRS and CDR2 is YFSETQ. V was shortened by 4 bases and J by 2 bases, with 10 bases between the two germline ends. The CDR3 sequence: CASSLVGPYNEQFF. CDR3 DNA sequence: TGCGCCAGCAGCCTTGTGGGGCCCTACAATGAGCAGTTCTTC.

The chain employs TRBV4-2 and TRBJ2-1, with 9 bases identical to TRBD2. This CDR3 has 19 residues. V trimming: 0 bases; J trimming: 0 bases; junction bases outside the gene matches: 9. Germline V lookup: CDR1 LGHNA, CDR2 YNFKEQ. The CDR3, as DNA: TGTGCCAGCAGCCAAGAAGACAGCGGGGGGTGGAGCTCCTACAATGAGCAGTTCTTC. It yields the protein CASSQEDSGGWSSYNEQFF.

The J gene is TRBJ2-5, the V gene TRBV11-1, with TRBD2 matching over 8 bases. Germline CDR1 is SGHAT and CDR2 is FQDESV (reference sequence). The V gene end was trimmed by 5 bases and the J gene end by 1 base; junction bases not matched to a gene: 3. This CDR3 has 14 residues. CDR3 DNA sequence: TGTGCCAGCAGCCGGGGGGGGGTCCAAGAGACCCAGTACTTC. Its protein is CASSRGGVQETQYF.